One sample yielded the 15 T cell receptor beta chains listed below, sequenced in a study of blood T cells in healthy people across ages. A second PCR of 7 to 11 cycles used a sample-barcoded 5' primer and a J-beta primer mix. TCRdb redid the calling of the 5' RACE reads with MiXCR, one entry per CDR3 protein. The sample yields 1 million to 1.2 million distinct CDR3 sequences, around two fifths seen once. Sequencing was carried out using blood. The receptors originated from a man in his late teens or twenties in good health.

This clonotype has a handful of counts. The chain couples TRBV18 to TRBJ2-1; 7 bases fit TRBD1. The J call may be in error: the DNA end matches TRBJ2-7 better. From germline, CDR1 is KGHSH and CDR2 LQKENI. The CDR3 covers 14 residues. CDR3 loop: CASSGDRSYNEQYF. In DNA form, the CDR3 reads TGTGCCAGCTCCGGGGACAGATCCTACAATGAGCAGTACTTC.

This clonotype was found a few times. V usage is TRBV20-1 and J usage is TRBJ2-2, with a weak D call TRBD1 (6 bases). V was trimmed by 6 bases and J by 2 bases, leaving 16 bases between them. Germline CDR1 reads DFQATT; CDR2 reads SNEGSKA (reference sequence). The CDR3 contains 15 residues. The CDR3 region is CSAPWAGANTGELFF. Written as DNA, the CDR3 is TGCAGTGCCCCCTGGGCAGGGGCCAACACCGGGGAGCTGTTTTTT.

The rearrangement joins TRBV5-1 to TRBJ2-5, with 9 nucleotides matching TRBD2. This CDR3 is built from 17 residues. Trimming cost V 4 bases and J 2 bases; bases outside gene matches: 12. Germline values: CDR1 SGHRS, CDR2 YFSETQ. The CDR3 DNA follows: TGCGCCAGCAGCGTGGGATTAGTAGCGGGGGCTCAAGAGACCCAGTACTTC. Protein: CASSVGLVAGAQETQYF.

This clonotype was seen a handful of times. The chain uses TRBV27 and TRBJ2-7; D is possibly TRBD1 (6 bases). The CDR3 totals 11 residues. V gave up 6 bases and J gave up 6 bases, with 9 bases separating them. Germline CDR1 reads MNHEY; CDR2 reads SMNVEV (reference sequence). The CDR3, as DNA: TGTGCCAGCAGGACAGGAGGCGAGCAGTACTTC. Encoded protein: CASRTGGEQYF.

Only one count was recorded for this clonotype. The junction departs from the called germline gene at one end, perhaps through a read error. V is TRBV4-3 and J is TRBJ1-3; D might be TRBD1 (5 bases). The CDR3 is 13 residues long. Germline V gene sequence: CDR1 LGHNA, CDR2 YSLEER. CDR3 nucleotides: TGCGCCAGCAGCCCAGGGTTTGGAAGCACCATATATTTT. Its protein is CASSPGFGSTIYF.

Regarding this clonotype: A much larger clone is a single base away; this may be a read error. The chain links TRBV7-2 to TRBJ2-1, with D possibly TRBD2 on 5 matching bases. The CDR3 totals 13 residues. V lost 2 bases, J lost 13 bases, and 15 bases lay in between. Germline V gene data show CDR1 as SGHTA and CDR2 as FQGNSA. The CDR3 reads CASSLLAEETQFF. DNA for the CDR3: TGTGCCAGCAGCTTACTAGCCGAAGAGACCCAGTTCTTC.

The CDR3 DNA reads TGTGCCAGCAGACGAACCGGGACCACTATATACAATGAGCAGTACTTC. Its protein is CASRRTGTTIYNEQYF. The rearrangement uses TRBV12-3 or TRBV12-4 and TRBJ2-1; D is perhaps TRBD1 or TRBD2 (5 bases each). Near its end, the DNA agrees better with TRBJ2-7, so the J call may be wrong. CDR3 length: 16 amino acids.

This clonotype showed up many times. The chain uses TRBV7-2 and TRBJ2-3, with unresolved D. The CDR3 runs to 15 residues. The germline gives CDR1 SGHTA, CDR2 FQGNSA. V was shortened by 4 bases and J by 4 bases, with 15 bases between the two germline ends. CDR3 sequence (DNA): TGTGCCAGCAGCTCCAACCCCGATCCGGCAGATACGCAGTATTTT. It yields the protein CASSSNPDPADTQYF. The variable domain in full, with the rest retrieved from reference TRBV7-2 and TRBJ2-3, is GAGVSQSPSNKVTEKGKDVELRCDPISGHTALYWYRQSLGQGLEFLIYFQGNSAPDKSGLPSDRFSAERTGGSVSTLTIQRTQQEDSAVYLCASSSNPDPADTQYFGPGTRLTVL.

The chain employs TRBV4-1 and TRBJ1-1, with a weak D call TRBD1 (5 bases). V lost 1 base and J lost 4, with 13 bases in between. Per the germline V gene, CDR1 is MGHRA and CDR2 is YSYEKL. The CDR3 runs 15 residues. CDR3 amino acids: CASSQARGRSTEAFF. For the CDR3, the DNA is TGCGCCAGCAGCCAAGCAAGGGGAAGGTCCACTGAAGCTTTCTTT.

This clonotype was recorded only once. The chain joins TRBV10-3 to TRBJ1-2, with a weak D call TRBD1 (5 bases). This CDR3 is 12 amino acids long. Trimming took 10 bases from V and 4 from J, leaving 13 bases between them. Germline-derived CDR1 and CDR2 are ENHRY and SYGVKD. CDR3 DNA: TGTGCCACTGGTGGAGGGGCCTATGGCTACACCTTC. Translation gives CATGGGAYGYTF.

J is TRBJ2-1 and V is TRBV11-1; TRBD2 is a possible D gene (5 bases). Germline CDR1 SGHAT, CDR2 FQDESV (reference sequence). The CDR3 consists of 14 residues. Between the trimmed V and J ends, which lost 6 bases and 7 bases, there was a span of 16 bases. The CDR3 DNA is TGTGCCAGCAGGATTCGCCCGCCGGGGAATGAGCAGTTCTTC. It is translated as CASRIRPPGNEQFF.

The chain employs TRBV10-3 and TRBJ2-6, with D unresolved. There are 16 residues in the CDR3. With 0 bases removed from V and 0 bases from J, the gap between germline ends came to 6 bases. CDR1 and CDR2 (germline): ENHRY, SYGVKD. Written as DNA, the CDR3 is TGTGCCATCAGTGAGTCGTTAGGCTCTGGGGCCAACGTCCTGACTTTC. Translating gives CAISESLGSGANVLTF.

This chain joins TRBV20-1 and TRBJ1-1; D might be TRBD1 (5 bases). V lost 5 bases to trimming and J lost 7 bases, with 14 bases between them. CDR3 size: 12 residues. Germline V gene lookup returns CDR1 DFQATT and CDR2 SNEGSKA (reference sequence). This chain's CDR3 is CSAGRGGREAFF. The CDR3 bases are TGCAGTGCTGGGAGGGGTGGGCGTGAAGCTTTCTTT.

This chain connects TRBV4-1 to TRBJ2-3; D gene ambiguous. From germline, CDR1 is MGHRA and CDR2 YSYEKL. The CDR3 has 15 residues. V was pared by 4 bases and J by 3 bases, with 14 bases between. In nucleotides, the CDR3 is TGCGCCAGCAGCCCGTCACACCTTTCGACAGATACGCAGTATTTT. It codes for CASSPSHLSTDTQYF.

This rearrangement joins TRBV4-2 to TRBJ2-3, with TRBD2 as a possible D gene (7 bases). Per the germline V gene, CDR1 is LGHNA and CDR2 is YNFKEQ. Trimming took off 4 bases at V and 2 bases at J, with 16 bases between the two ends. CDR3 length: 16 residues. CDR3 residues: CASSREGGAYTDTQYF. The CDR3 DNA reads TGTGCCAGCAGCCGGGAGGGGGGCGCATACACAGATACGCAGTATTTT.